These T cell receptor beta chains were read from a single sample in a study of shared clonotypes between healthy human individuals. The method was immunoSEQ multiplex PCR; TCRdb's version includes in-frame clones alone and lacks a portion of them. Of fewer than 1 million clones listed, just over 95% are singletons. The sequenced sample consisted of naive CD8+ T cells sorted from blood. The receptors stem from a man between 25 and 39 years old in good health. The CDR3 runs from the conserved cysteine through the conserved F or W. A D gene is named only where the DNA matches it firmly. Rows may omit the clone size; those that give it use once, few, many or a size class.

v_call: TRBV5-1; d_call: NA; clone_size: NA; j_call: TRBJ2-7; cdr3_aa: CASSPPGTPKSYEQYF; cdr3_nt: TGCGCCAGCAGCCCGCCCGGGACGCCGAAAAGCTACGAGCAGTACTTC
v_call: TRBV5-1; d_call: NA; clone_size: NA; j_call: TRBJ2-7; cdr3_aa: CASSQGWSYEQYF; cdr3_nt: TGCGCCAGCAGCCAAGGATGGTCCTACGAGCAGTACTTC
v_call: TRBV5-5; d_call: TRBD2; clone_size: NA; j_call: TRBJ2-7; cdr3_aa: CASSLTSVYEQYF; cdr3_nt: TGTGCCAGCAGCTTGACTAGCGTCTACGAGCAGTACTTC
v_call: TRBV13; d_call: NA; clone_size: NA; j_call: TRBJ2-7; cdr3_aa: CASSPGPQEQYF; cdr3_nt: TGTGCCAGCAGCCCAGGCCCTCAAGAGCAGTACTTC
v_call: TRBV29-1; d_call: TRBD1; clone_size: NA; j_call: TRBJ2-7; cdr3_aa: CSVESGQGGREQYF; cdr3_nt: TGCAGCGTTGAATCCGGACAGGGTGGGCGCGAGCAGTACTTC
v_call: TRBV5-8; d_call: NA; clone_size: NA; j_call: TRBJ2-7; cdr3_aa: CASSLFPPSYEQYF; cdr3_nt: TGTGCCAGCAGCTTGTTTCCACCATCCTACGAGCAGTACTTC
v_call: TRBV27; d_call: TRBD1; clone_size: NA; j_call: TRBJ1-2; cdr3_aa: CASSLTGGLSGDYGYTF; cdr3_nt: TGTGCCAGCAGTTTAACAGGGGGCTTAAGTGGCGACTATGGCTACACCTTC
v_call: TRBV7-9; d_call: NA; clone_size: NA; j_call: TRBJ2-3; cdr3_aa: CASTEIAVYLADTQYF; cdr3_nt: TGTGCCAGCACCGAAATAGCGGTGTACTTAGCAGATACGCAGTATTTT
v_call: TRBV15; d_call: NA; clone_size: NA; j_call: TRBJ2-7; cdr3_aa: CATAESEALYEQYF; cdr3_nt: TGTGCCACCGCGGAATCGGAAGCGCTATACGAGCAGTACTTC
v_call: TRBV29-1; d_call: TRBD2; clone_size: NA; j_call: TRBJ2-7; cdr3_aa: CSVVVAGGYEQYF; cdr3_nt: TGCAGCGTTGTTGTAGCGGGAGGCTACGAGCAGTACTTC
v_call: TRBV6-5; d_call: NA; clone_size: NA; j_call: TRBJ2-1; cdr3_aa: CASSYSGGSYNEQFF; cdr3_nt: TGTGCCAGCAGTTATAGTGGCGGCTCCTACAATGAGCAGTTCTTC
v_call: TRBV15; d_call: NA; clone_size: NA; j_call: TRBJ2-2; cdr3_aa: CATSGSSNTGELFF; cdr3_nt: TGTGCCACCAGTGGTAGCTCGAACACCGGGGAGCTGTTTTTT
v_call: TRBV9; d_call: NA; clone_size: NA; j_call: TRBJ2-7; cdr3_aa: CASSFRDGPYEQYF; cdr3_nt: TGTGCCAGCAGCTTCCGGGACGGCCCCTACGAGCAGTACTTC
v_call: TRBV4-1; d_call: NA; clone_size: NA; j_call: TRBJ2-7; cdr3_aa: CASSPTGERHEQYF; cdr3_nt: TGCGCCAGCAGCCCTACGGGAGAAAGACACGAGCAGTACTTC
v_call: TRBV7-3; d_call: NA; clone_size: NA; j_call: TRBJ2-3; cdr3_aa: CASSIGQHGTSDTQYF; cdr3_nt: TGTGCCAGCAGCATTGGACAGCATGGCACATCAGATACGCAGTATTTT
v_call: TRBV11-2; d_call: TRBD1; clone_size: NA; j_call: TRBJ2-1; cdr3_aa: CASSGDRTEQFF; cdr3_nt: TGTGCCAGCAGCGGGGACAGGACTGAGCAGTTCTTC
v_call: TRBV9; d_call: NA; clone_size: once; j_call: TRBJ2-7; cdr3_aa: CASSRDRTYVVEQYF; cdr3_nt: TGTGCCAGCAGCCGAGACCGGACCTACGTCGTCGAGCAGTACTTC
v_call: TRBV29-1; d_call: TRBD1; clone_size: NA; j_call: TRBJ2-3; cdr3_aa: CSAGQGALTDTQYF; cdr3_nt: TGCAGCGCTGGACAGGGGGCGCTGACAGATACGCAGTATTTT
v_call: TRBV30; d_call: NA; clone_size: NA; j_call: TRBJ2-4; cdr3_aa: CAWSSGREVVNIQYF; cdr3_nt: TGTGCCTGGAGTTCTGGCAGGGAGGTTGTAAACATTCAGTACTTC
v_call: TRBV19; d_call: NA; clone_size: NA; j_call: TRBJ2-7; cdr3_aa: CASSMRSGIEQYF; cdr3_nt: TGTGCCAGTAGTATGCGGAGCGGTATTGAGCAGTACTTC
v_call: TRBV5-4; d_call: NA; clone_size: NA; j_call: TRBJ1-1; cdr3_aa: CASSLAGGITEAFF; cdr3_nt: TGTGCCAGCAGCTTGGCCGGGGGTATCACTGAAGCTTTCTTT
v_call: TRBV27; d_call: NA; clone_size: NA; j_call: TRBJ1-1; cdr3_aa: CASSLLGSHTEAFF; cdr3_nt: TGTGCCAGCAGTTTACTGGGGTCGCACACTGAAGCTTTCTTT
v_call: TRBV11-3; d_call: NA; clone_size: NA; j_call: TRBJ2-2; cdr3_aa: CASSQGTTGELFF; cdr3_nt: TGTGCCAGCAGCCAGGGGACGACCGGGGAGCTGTTTTTT
v_call: TRBV4-1; d_call: TRBD1; clone_size: once; j_call: TRBJ2-1; cdr3_aa: CASSQDNRGSYNEQFF; cdr3_nt: TGCGCCAGCAGCCAAGATAACAGGGGATCCTACAATGAGCAGTTCTTC
v_call: TRBV7-9; d_call: NA; clone_size: few; j_call: TRBJ1-1; cdr3_aa: CASSLGIGMLEAFF; cdr3_nt: TGTGCCAGCAGCTTAGGGATAGGGATGTTGGAAGCTTTCTTT
v_call: TRBV4-1; d_call: NA; clone_size: NA; j_call: TRBJ1-5; cdr3_aa: CASSQGGGVQPQHF; cdr3_nt: TGCGCCAGCAGCCAAGGGGGCGGGGTGCAGCCCCAGCATTTT
v_call: TRBV9; d_call: NA; clone_size: NA; j_call: TRBJ2-1; cdr3_aa: CASSGTGKYNEQFF; cdr3_nt: TGTGCCAGCAGCGGTACCGGGAAATACAATGAGCAGTTCTTC
v_call: TRBV9; d_call: TRBD1; clone_size: NA; j_call: TRBJ1-2; cdr3_aa: CASSVGHGTASDGYTF; cdr3_nt: TGTGCCAGCAGCGTAGGTCACGGGACAGCCTCAGATGGCTACACCTTC
v_call: TRBV6-6; d_call: NA; clone_size: NA; j_call: TRBJ2-3; cdr3_aa: CASSYRRTETDTQYF; cdr3_nt: TGTGCCAGCAGTTACCGTCGGACTGAAACAGATACGCAGTATTTT
v_call: TRBV27; d_call: TRBD1; clone_size: NA; j_call: TRBJ2-2; cdr3_aa: CASSFNRGMNTGELFF; cdr3_nt: TGTGCCAGCAGTTTTAACAGGGGAATGAACACCGGGGAGCTGTTTTTT
v_call: TRBV28; d_call: TRBD2; clone_size: NA; j_call: TRBJ2-7; cdr3_aa: CASSFLADTYEQYF; cdr3_nt: TGTGCCAGCAGTTTCCTAGCGGATACCTACGAGCAGTACTTC
v_call: TRBV13; d_call: NA; clone_size: NA; j_call: TRBJ2-7; cdr3_aa: CASSLDRRPYEQYF; cdr3_nt: TGTGCCAGCAGCTTAGATCGGCGGCCCTACGAGCAGTACTTC
v_call: TRBV7-9; d_call: NA; clone_size: NA; j_call: TRBJ1-1; cdr3_aa: CASSPSDTMNTEAFF; cdr3_nt: TGTGCCAGCAGCCCGTCGGACACCATGAACACTGAAGCTTTCTTT
v_call: TRBV27; d_call: TRBD1; clone_size: NA; j_call: TRBJ2-7; cdr3_aa: CASSSLTGDGSYEQYF; cdr3_nt: TGTGCCAGCAGTTCCTTAACAGGGGATGGATCCTACGAGCAGTACTTC
v_call: TRBV28; d_call: TRBD2; clone_size: NA; j_call: TRBJ2-7; cdr3_aa: CASSSQLAGGYEQYF; cdr3_nt: TGTGCCAGCAGTTCCCAATTAGCGGGAGGGTACGAGCAGTACTTC
v_call: TRBV27; d_call: TRBD2; clone_size: once; j_call: TRBJ2-3; cdr3_aa: CASSLLAGGPTDTQYF; cdr3_nt: TGTGCCAGCAGTTTACTAGCGGGAGGACCCACAGATACGCAGTATTTT
v_call: TRBV7-3; d_call: NA; clone_size: NA; j_call: TRBJ2-2; cdr3_aa: CASTSDSFTGELFF; cdr3_nt: TGTGCCAGCACATCAGATAGCTTCACCGGGGAGCTGTTTTTT
v_call: TRBV7-8; d_call: TRBD1; clone_size: once; j_call: TRBJ1-2; cdr3_aa: CASSPDIGRGTAYYGYTF; cdr3_nt: TGTGCCAGCAGCCCGGATATTGGGCGGGGGACAGCTTACTATGGCTACACCTTC
v_call: TRBV7-9; d_call: TRBD2; clone_size: NA; j_call: TRBJ2-1; cdr3_aa: CASSLRTSGRTLIDNEQFF; cdr3_nt: TGTGCCAGCAGCTTACGGACTAGCGGGAGGACACTTATTGACAATGAGCAGTTCTTC
v_call: TRBV5-1; d_call: NA; clone_size: NA; j_call: TRBJ2-7; cdr3_aa: CASSLSAGDYEQYF; cdr3_nt: TGCGCCAGCAGCTTGTCGGCAGGAGACTACGAGCAGTACTTC
v_call: TRBV11-2; d_call: TRBD1; clone_size: NA; j_call: TRBJ2-7; cdr3_aa: CASSELGQGLREQYF; cdr3_nt: TGTGCCAGCAGTGAGCTAGGACAGGGCCTCCGCGAGCAGTACTTC
v_call: TRBV18; d_call: NA; clone_size: NA; j_call: TRBJ1-5; cdr3_aa: CASSPSTGNSNQPQHF; cdr3_nt: TGTGCCAGCTCACCTAGTACAGGTAATAGCAATCAGCCCCAGCATTTT
v_call: TRBV5-6; d_call: NA; clone_size: NA; j_call: TRBJ2-7; cdr3_aa: CASSWGWEQYF; cdr3_nt: TGTGCCAGCAGCTGGGGATGGGAGCAGTACTTC
v_call: TRBV13; d_call: NA; clone_size: NA; j_call: TRBJ1-1; cdr3_aa: CASTRQVGNTEAFF; cdr3_nt: TGTGCCAGCACCCGACAGGTTGGAAACACTGAAGCTTTCTTT
v_call: TRBV5-1; d_call: NA; clone_size: NA; j_call: TRBJ1-1; cdr3_aa: CASSYHSASNTEAFF; cdr3_nt: TGCGCCAGCAGCTACCATAGCGCTTCGAACACTGAAGCTTTCTTT
v_call: TRBV11-3; d_call: NA; clone_size: NA; j_call: TRBJ2-7; cdr3_aa: CASSFGGDYEQYF; cdr3_nt: TGTGCCAGCAGCTTTGGAGGGGACTACGAGCAGTACTTC
v_call: TRBV5-6; d_call: TRBD1; clone_size: NA; j_call: TRBJ2-1; cdr3_aa: CASSPTGPNYNEQFF; cdr3_nt: TGTGCCAGCAGCCCGACAGGGCCCAACTACAATGAGCAGTTCTTC
v_call: TRBV29-1; d_call: NA; clone_size: NA; j_call: TRBJ2-7; cdr3_aa: CSVLSANNAYEQYF; cdr3_nt: TGCAGCGTTTTAAGCGCGAACAACGCCTACGAGCAGTACTTC
v_call: TRBV7-9; d_call: NA; clone_size: NA; j_call: TRBJ2-1; cdr3_aa: CASSLDVGLIGEQFF; cdr3_nt: TGTGCCAGCAGCTTAGATGTAGGACTTATCGGTGAGCAGTTCTTC
v_call: TRBV19; d_call: TRBD2; clone_size: NA; j_call: TRBJ2-1; cdr3_aa: CASTMGSSGRSSSYNEQFF; cdr3_nt: TGTGCCAGTACCATGGGGTCTAGCGGGAGGTCAAGCTCCTACAATGAGCAGTTCTTC
v_call: TRBV4-1; d_call: NA; clone_size: NA; j_call: TRBJ2-7; cdr3_aa: CASSSTGPSSYEQYF; cdr3_nt: TGCGCCAGCAGCTCGACGGGGCCGAGCTCCTACGAGCAGTACTTC
v_call: TRBV7-6; d_call: NA; clone_size: NA; j_call: TRBJ2-1; cdr3_aa: CASSLEARAEISSYNEQFF; cdr3_nt: TGTGCCAGCAGCTTAGAGGCGAGGGCAGAGATCAGCTCCTACAATGAGCAGTTCTTC
v_call: TRBV27; d_call: TRBD2; clone_size: NA; j_call: TRBJ2-7; cdr3_aa: CASRPGLAGELFYEQYF; cdr3_nt: TGTGCCAGCAGACCGGGACTAGCGGGAGAACTTTTCTACGAGCAGTACTTC